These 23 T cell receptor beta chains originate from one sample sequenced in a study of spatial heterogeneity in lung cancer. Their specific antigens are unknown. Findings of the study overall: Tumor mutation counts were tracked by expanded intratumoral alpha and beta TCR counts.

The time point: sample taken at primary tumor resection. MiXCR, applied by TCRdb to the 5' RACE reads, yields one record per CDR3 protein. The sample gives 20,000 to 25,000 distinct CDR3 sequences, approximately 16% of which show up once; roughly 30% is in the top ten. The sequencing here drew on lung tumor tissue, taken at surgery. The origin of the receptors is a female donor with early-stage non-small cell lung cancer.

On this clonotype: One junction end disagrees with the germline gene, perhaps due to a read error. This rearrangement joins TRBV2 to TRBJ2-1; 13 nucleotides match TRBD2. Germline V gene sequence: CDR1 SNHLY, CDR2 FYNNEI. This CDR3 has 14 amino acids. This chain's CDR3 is CSSSRTSGSNEQFF. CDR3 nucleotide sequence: TGTTCCAGTTCTCGGACTAGCGGGAGCAATGAGCAGTTCTTC.

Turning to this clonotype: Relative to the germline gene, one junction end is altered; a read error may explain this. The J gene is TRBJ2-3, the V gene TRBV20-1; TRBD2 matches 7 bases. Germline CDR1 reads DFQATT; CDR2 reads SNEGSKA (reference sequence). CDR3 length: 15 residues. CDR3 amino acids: CSARDAGVPTDAQYF. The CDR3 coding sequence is TGCAGTGCTAGAGATGCGGGAGTGCCCACAGATGCGCAGTATTTT.

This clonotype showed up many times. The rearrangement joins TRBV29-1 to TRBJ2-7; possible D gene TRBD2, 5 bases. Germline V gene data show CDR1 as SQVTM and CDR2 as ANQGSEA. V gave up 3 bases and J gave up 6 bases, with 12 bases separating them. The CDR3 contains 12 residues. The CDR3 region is CSVEFGSTEQYF. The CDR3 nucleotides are TGCAGCGTTGAGTTTGGGAGTACCGAGCAGTACTTC.

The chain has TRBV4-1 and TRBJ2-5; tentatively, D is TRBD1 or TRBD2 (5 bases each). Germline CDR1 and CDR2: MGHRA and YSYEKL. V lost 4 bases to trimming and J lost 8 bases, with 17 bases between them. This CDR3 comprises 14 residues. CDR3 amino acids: CASSRSGTPSTQYF. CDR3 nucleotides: TGCGCCAGCAGCCGCTCCGGGACCCCCTCAACCCAGTACTTC.

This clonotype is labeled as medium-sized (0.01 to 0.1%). The CDR3 bases are TGTGCCACCAGCAGAGGACAGGACACCGGGGAGCTGTTTTTT. Encoded protein: CATSRGQDTGELFF. The V gene is TRBV15, the J gene TRBJ2-2; D may be TRBD1 (6 bases). CDR3 length: 14 amino acids. Germline V gene sequence: CDR1 LNHNV, CDR2 YYDKDF (reference sequence). V shed 1 base and J shed 3 bases, with 6 bases lying between them.

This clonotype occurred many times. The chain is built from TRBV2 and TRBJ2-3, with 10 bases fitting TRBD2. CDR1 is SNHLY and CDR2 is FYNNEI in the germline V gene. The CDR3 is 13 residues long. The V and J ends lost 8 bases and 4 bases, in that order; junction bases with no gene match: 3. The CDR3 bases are TGTGCCAGCGAAAGCGGGGGGGCAGATACGCAGTATTTT. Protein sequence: CASESGGADTQYF.

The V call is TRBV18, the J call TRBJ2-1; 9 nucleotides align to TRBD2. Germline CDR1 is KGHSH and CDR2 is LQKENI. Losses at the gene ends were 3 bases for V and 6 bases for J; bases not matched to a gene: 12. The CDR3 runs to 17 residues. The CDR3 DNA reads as TGTGCCAGCTCACCCAATCAAGGTAGCGGGAGATTCAATGAGCAGTTCTTC. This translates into CASSPNQGSGRFNEQFF. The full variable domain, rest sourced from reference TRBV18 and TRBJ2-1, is NAGVMQNPRHLVRRRGQEARLRCSPMKGHSHVYWYRQLPEEGLKFMVYLQKENIIDESGMPKERFSAEFPKEGPSILRIQQVVRGDSAAYFCASSPNQGSGRFNEQFFGPGTRLTVL.

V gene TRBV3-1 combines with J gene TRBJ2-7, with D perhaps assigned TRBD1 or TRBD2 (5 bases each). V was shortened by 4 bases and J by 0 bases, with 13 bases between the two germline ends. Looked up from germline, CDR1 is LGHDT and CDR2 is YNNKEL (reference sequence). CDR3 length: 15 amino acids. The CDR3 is CASSPSGRSSYEQYF. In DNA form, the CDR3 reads TGTGCCAGCAGCCCATCGGGACGGTCCTCCTACGAGCAGTACTTC.

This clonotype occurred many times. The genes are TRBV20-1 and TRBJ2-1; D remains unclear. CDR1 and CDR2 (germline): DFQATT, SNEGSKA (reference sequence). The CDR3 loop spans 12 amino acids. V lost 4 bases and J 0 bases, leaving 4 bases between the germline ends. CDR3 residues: CSATYSYNEQFF. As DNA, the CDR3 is TGCAGTGCTACTTACTCCTACAATGAGCAGTTCTTC.

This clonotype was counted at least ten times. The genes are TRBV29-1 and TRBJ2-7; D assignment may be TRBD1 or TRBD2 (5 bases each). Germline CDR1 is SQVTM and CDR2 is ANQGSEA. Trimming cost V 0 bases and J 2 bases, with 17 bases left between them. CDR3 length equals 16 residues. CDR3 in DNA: TGCAGCGTTGAAGATCGTGGGGGACGGTTAGCCTACGAGCAGTACTTC. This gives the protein CSVEDRGGRLAYEQYF.

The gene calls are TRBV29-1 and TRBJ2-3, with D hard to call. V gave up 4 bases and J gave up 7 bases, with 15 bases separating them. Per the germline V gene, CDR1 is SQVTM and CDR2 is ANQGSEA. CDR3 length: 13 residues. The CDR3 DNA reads TGCAGCGTTGTGGAAATAGCCCGCAATACGCAGTATTTT. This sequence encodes CSVVEIARNTQYF.

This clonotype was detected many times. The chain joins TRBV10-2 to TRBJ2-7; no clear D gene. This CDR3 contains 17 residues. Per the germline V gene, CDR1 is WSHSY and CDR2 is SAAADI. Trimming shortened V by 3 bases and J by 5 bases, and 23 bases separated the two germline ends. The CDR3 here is CASSECSRTLCGNEQYF. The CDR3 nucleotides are TGCGCCAGCAGTGAATGCAGCCGCACCCTCTGTGGTAACGAGCAGTACTTC.

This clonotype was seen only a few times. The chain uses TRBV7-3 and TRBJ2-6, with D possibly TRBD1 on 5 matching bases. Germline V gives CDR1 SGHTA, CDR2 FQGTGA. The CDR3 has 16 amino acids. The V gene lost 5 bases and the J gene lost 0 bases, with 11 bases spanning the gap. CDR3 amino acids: CASSPQGSSGANVLTF. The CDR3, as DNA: TGTGCCAGCAGCCCCCAGGGTTCCTCTGGGGCCAACGTCCTGACTTTC.

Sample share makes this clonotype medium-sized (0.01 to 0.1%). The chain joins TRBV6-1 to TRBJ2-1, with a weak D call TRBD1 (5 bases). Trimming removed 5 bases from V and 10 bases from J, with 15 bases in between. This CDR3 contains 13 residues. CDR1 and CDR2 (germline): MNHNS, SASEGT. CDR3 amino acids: CASSQDQPGEQFF. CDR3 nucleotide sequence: TGTGCCAGCAGTCAAGACCAACCAGGGGAGCAGTTCTTC.

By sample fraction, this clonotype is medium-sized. The chain's CDR3 is CSAWKGQDYNEQFF. CDR3 coding DNA: TGCAGCGCCTGGAAGGGACAGGATTACAATGAGCAGTTCTTC. The J gene is TRBJ2-1, the V gene TRBV29-1; TRBD1 matches 8 bases. This CDR3 contains 14 residues. J was trimmed by 4 bases and V by 7 bases; bases with no gene match: 9. The germline V gene has CDR1 SQVTM and CDR2 ANQGSEA.

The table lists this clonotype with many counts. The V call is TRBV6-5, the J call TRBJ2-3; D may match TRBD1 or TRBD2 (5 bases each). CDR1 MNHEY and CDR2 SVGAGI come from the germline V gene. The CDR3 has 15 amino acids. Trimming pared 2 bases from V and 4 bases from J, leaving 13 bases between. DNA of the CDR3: TGTGCCAGCAGTTACGCAGGGACGTACGCAGATACGCAGTATTTT. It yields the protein CASSYAGTYADTQYF.

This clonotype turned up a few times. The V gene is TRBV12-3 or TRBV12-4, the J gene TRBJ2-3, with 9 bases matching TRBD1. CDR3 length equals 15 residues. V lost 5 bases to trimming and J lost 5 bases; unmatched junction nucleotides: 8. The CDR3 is CASSPHRGHKDTQYF. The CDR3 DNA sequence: TGTGCCAGCAGTCCGCACAGGGGGCACAAAGATACGCAGTATTTT.

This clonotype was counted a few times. CDR3 sequence (DNA): TGTGCCAGTAGTGAAACAAGCGGGGGGAGCTCCTACGAGCAGTACTTC. Encoded protein: CASSETSGGSSYEQYF. This rearrangement joins TRBV19 to TRBJ2-7, with 9 bases matching TRBD2. The CDR3 covers 16 residues. Trimming at V came to 5 bases and at J to 0 bases, leaving 8 bases not matched to a gene. Per the germline V gene, CDR1 is LNHDA and CDR2 is SQIVND (reference sequence).

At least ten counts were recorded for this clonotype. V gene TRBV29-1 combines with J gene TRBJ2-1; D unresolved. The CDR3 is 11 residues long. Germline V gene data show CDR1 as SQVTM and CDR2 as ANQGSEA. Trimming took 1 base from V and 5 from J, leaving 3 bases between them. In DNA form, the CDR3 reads TGCAGCGTTGAAGGGCACAATGAGCAGTTCTTC. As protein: CSVEGHNEQFF.

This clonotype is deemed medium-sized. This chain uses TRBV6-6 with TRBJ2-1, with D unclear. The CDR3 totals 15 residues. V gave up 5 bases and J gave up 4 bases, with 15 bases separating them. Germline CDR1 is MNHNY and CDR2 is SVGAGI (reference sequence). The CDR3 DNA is TGTGCCAGCAGTCCCCATATGGGAAGTTACAATGAGCAGTTCTTC. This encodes CASSPHMGSYNEQFF.

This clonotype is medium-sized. CDR3 amino acids: CSATVAGGAQVTQYF. For the CDR3, the DNA is TGCAGTGCTACCGTAGCGGGGGGGGCTCAGGTTACGCAGTATTTT. The chain carries TRBV20-1 and TRBJ2-3, with TRBD2 identical over 11 bases. CDR1 and CDR2 (germline): DFQATT, SNEGSKA (reference sequence). CDR3 length equals 15 residues. The V gene end was trimmed by 4 bases and the J gene end by 8 bases; junction bases not matched to a gene: 11.

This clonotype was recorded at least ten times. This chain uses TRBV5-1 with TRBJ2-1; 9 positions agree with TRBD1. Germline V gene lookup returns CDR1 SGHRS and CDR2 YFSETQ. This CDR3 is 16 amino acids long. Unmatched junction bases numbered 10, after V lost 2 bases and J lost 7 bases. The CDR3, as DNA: TGCGCCAGCAGCTTCCCAATGGGGACAGGGAAAAATGAGCAGTTCTTC. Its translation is CASSFPMGTGKNEQFF.

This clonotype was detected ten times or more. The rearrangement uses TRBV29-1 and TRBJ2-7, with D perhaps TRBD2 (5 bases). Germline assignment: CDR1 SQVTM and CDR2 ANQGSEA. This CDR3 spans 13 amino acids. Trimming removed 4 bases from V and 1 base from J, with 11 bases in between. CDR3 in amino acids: CSVGLSQSYEQYF. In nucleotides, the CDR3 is TGCAGCGTTGGACTATCCCAATCCTACGAGCAGTACTTC.